Included here is one T cell receptor beta chain sequence, with context. Its antigen is currently unknown. Peripheral blood CD8+ and CD4+ T cells were profiled by TCR beta sequencing. FACS enriched CD8+ TEMRA cells, while bulk CD8+ and CD4+ were negatively isolated. Reverse transcription of about 0.45 to 1 ug RNA was performed with random hexamers. TCRdb reanalysed the immunoSEQ multiplex PCR reads using MiXCR and keeps one entry per CDR3 protein. The table records 170,000 or so distinct CDR3 sequences, 93% of them present only once. The data derive from a study of CD8 T cells in Susac syndrome. The CDR3 length is 15 residues. Trimming cost V 7 bases and J 5 bases, with 19 bases left between them. Germline lookup yields CDR1 ENHRY and CDR2 SYGVKD. Overall study results and limits: Individuals included in the TCR sequencing and HLA analysis were acknowledged by the study to be relatively few in number.

Source material: CD4+ T cells from PBMCs. J is TRBJ2-3 and V is TRBV10-3; D call uncertain. The sequence came from a human donor with multiple sclerosis. CDR3 nucleotides: TGTGCCATCACTAGAGGAGACTCCGCAAAAGATACGCAGTATTTT. Encoded protein: CAITRGDSAKDTQYF.